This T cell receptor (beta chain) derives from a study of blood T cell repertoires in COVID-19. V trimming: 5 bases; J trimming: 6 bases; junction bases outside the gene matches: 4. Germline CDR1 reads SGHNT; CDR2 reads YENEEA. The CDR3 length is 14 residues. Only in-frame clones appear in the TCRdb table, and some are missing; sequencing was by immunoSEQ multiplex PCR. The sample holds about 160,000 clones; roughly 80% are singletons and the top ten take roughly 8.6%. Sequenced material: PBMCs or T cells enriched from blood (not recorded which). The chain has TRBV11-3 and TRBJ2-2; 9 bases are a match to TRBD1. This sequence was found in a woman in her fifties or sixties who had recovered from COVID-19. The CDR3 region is CASSTRQGAGELFF. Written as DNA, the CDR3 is TGTGCCAGCAGCACAAGACAGGGGGCCGGGGAGCTGTTTTTT.